This T cell receptor beta chain derives from a study of early T cells in non-severe SARS-CoV-2 infection. About the research overall: The study sequenced bulk RNA from unsorted whole blood, with chains unpaired.

Separate cDNA molecules each had unique molecular identifiers attached to them. TCRdb processed the 5' RACE reads anew with MiXCR; each CDR3 protein has one entry. The sample yields 55,000 to 70,000 distinct CDR3 sequences, 12% seen once. The germline gives CDR1 LGHDT, CDR2 YNNKEL (reference sequence). V dropped 4 bases and J dropped 3 bases, with 10 bases sitting between them. The CDR3 is 14 residues long. This clonotype was seen only a few times. The source material was whole blood. The receptor was isolated from an adult who was a healthcare worker with PCR-confirmed SARS-CoV-2 infection or an uninfected control (not recorded which). This chain connects TRBV3-1 to TRBJ1-3; D is perhaps TRBD1 (6 bases). The CDR3 sequence is CASSRRTVGNTIYF. The DNA for the CDR3 is TGTGCCAGCAGCCGACGGACAGTTGGAAACACCATATATTTT.